The rows below give T cell receptor beta chains drawn from one sample of a study of blood T cell repertoires in COVID-19. Only in-frame clones appear in the TCRdb table, and some are missing; sequencing was by immunoSEQ multiplex PCR. This sample has 300,000 to 350,000 clones, with roughly 89% found just once. Material: PBMCs or T cells enriched from blood (not recorded which). Receptors were obtained from a woman aged 18 to 35 with acute COVID-19. Both conserved end residues are part of each CDR3. D genes are given only for firm matches. Size is omitted from some rows. Given values are once, few, many or a class for expanded clones.

CDR3aa: CAWEQGYSGNTIYF
CDR3nt: TGTGCCTGGGAGCAGGGTTACTCTGGAAACACCATATATTTT
abundance: NA
j_gene: TRBJ1-3
d_gene: NA
v_gene: TRBV30

CDR3aa: CASSLPGTLGKLFF
CDR3nt: TGTGCCAGCAGTTTACCGGGAACCCTTGGAAAACTGTTTTTT
abundance: NA
j_gene: TRBJ1-4
d_gene: NA
v_gene: TRBV28

CDR3aa: CASSFWTSGSFNEQFF
CDR3nt: TGTGCCAGCAGTTTCTGGACTAGCGGGAGTTTCAATGAGCAGTTCTTC
abundance: once
j_gene: TRBJ2-1
d_gene: TRBD2
v_gene: TRBV28

CDR3aa: CASTRWNSPLHF
CDR3nt: TGTGCCAGCACCCGGTGGAATTCACCCCTCCACTTT
abundance: NA
j_gene: TRBJ1-6
d_gene: NA
v_gene: TRBV6-5

CDR3aa: CASSLQGMVSPLHF
CDR3nt: TGTGCCAGCAGTCTCCAGGGCATGGTTTCACCCCTCCACTTT
abundance: NA
j_gene: TRBJ1-6
d_gene: NA
v_gene: TRBV28

CDR3aa: CASSFGTSGQTDTQYF
CDR3nt: TGTGCCAGCAGTTTCGGGACTAGCGGGCAGACAGATACGCAGTATTTT
abundance: NA
j_gene: TRBJ2-3
d_gene: TRBD2
v_gene: TRBV27

CDR3aa: CASKNGGENTEAFF
CDR3nt: TGTGCCAGCAAGAACGGGGGAGAGAACACTGAAGCTTTCTTT
abundance: once
j_gene: TRBJ1-1
d_gene: NA
v_gene: TRBV6-5

CDR3aa: CASSPPYRQISKNIQYF
CDR3nt: TGTGCCAGCTCACCACCGTACAGGCAGATATCCAAAAACATTCAGTACTTC
abundance: NA
j_gene: TRBJ2-4
d_gene: NA
v_gene: TRBV18

CDR3aa: CAISEAGEQYF
CDR3nt: TGTGCCATCAGTGAAGCGGGTGAGCAGTACTTC
abundance: once
j_gene: TRBJ2-7
d_gene: NA
v_gene: TRBV10-3

CDR3aa: CASISNGQGGYTF
CDR3nt: TGTGCCAGTATTTCAAATGGACAGGGTGGCTACACCTTC
abundance: NA
j_gene: TRBJ1-2
d_gene: TRBD1
v_gene: TRBV19

CDR3aa: CASGTPGDQPQHF
CDR3nt: TGTGCTAGTGGTACCCCAGGGGATCAGCCCCAGCATTTT
abundance: NA
j_gene: TRBJ1-5
d_gene: NA
v_gene: TRBV12-5

CDR3aa: CASSPPSTDTQYF
CDR3nt: TGTGCCAGCTCACCACCGAGTACAGATACGCAGTATTTT
abundance: NA
j_gene: TRBJ2-3
d_gene: NA
v_gene: TRBV18

CDR3aa: CASSVAGTENQPQHF
CDR3nt: TGTGCCAGCAGCGTAGCCGGGACAGAAAATCAGCCCCAGCATTTT
abundance: NA
j_gene: TRBJ1-5
d_gene: TRBD1
v_gene: TRBV9

CDR3aa: CASSQVRSQGVYEQYF
CDR3nt: TGCGCCAGCAGCCAAGTCAGGTCACAGGGAGTCTACGAGCAGTACTTC
abundance: NA
j_gene: TRBJ2-7
d_gene: NA
v_gene: TRBV4-1

CDR3aa: CASSRRTGGEGTEAFF
CDR3nt: TGCGCCAGCAGCCGCCGGACAGGGGGCGAGGGCACTGAAGCTTTCTTT
abundance: NA
j_gene: TRBJ1-1
d_gene: TRBD1
v_gene: TRBV5-1

CDR3aa: CASSFGKGDEQFF
CDR3nt: TGTGCCAGCAGCTTCGGGAAGGGCGATGAGCAGTTCTTC
abundance: NA
j_gene: TRBJ2-1
d_gene: NA
v_gene: TRBV11-3

CDR3aa: CAITLNGWYTEAFF
CDR3nt: TGTGCCATCACCTTGAACGGGTGGTACACTGAAGCTTTCTTT
abundance: NA
j_gene: TRBJ1-1
d_gene: NA
v_gene: TRBV27

CDR3aa: CASSGLAGGSYEQYF
CDR3nt: TGTGCCAGCAGCGGCCTAGCGGGAGGCTCCTACGAGCAGTACTTC
abundance: NA
j_gene: TRBJ2-7
d_gene: TRBD2
v_gene: TRBV7-9

CDR3aa: CASSTDPRQPQETQYF
CDR3nt: TGTGCCAGCAGCACCGACCCCCGACAGCCCCAAGAGACCCAGTACTTC
abundance: NA
j_gene: TRBJ2-5
d_gene: NA
v_gene: TRBV11-2

CDR3aa: CASSRDNIYF
CDR3nt: TGTGCCAGCAGTAGGGACAACATATATTTT
abundance: NA
j_gene: TRBJ1-3
d_gene: NA
v_gene: TRBV28